This T cell receptor (beta chain) appears in the sequencing data of a study of immune cell composition in non-small cell lung cancer. Generated by immunoSEQ multiplex PCR, the TCRdb table keeps only in-frame clones and is missing some. The sample lists about 15,000 clones, roughly 69% occurring once. Trimming took off 5 bases at V and 4 bases at J, with 18 bases between the two ends. Germline lookup yields CDR1 SGHDT and CDR2 YYEEEE. This CDR3 is built from 15 residues. The chain employs TRBV5-6 and TRBJ2-5; possibly TRBD2 for D (6 bases). The sequence was collected from a human donor with non-small cell lung cancer. The sequencing input was lung tumor tissue. The CDR3 DNA reads TGTGCCAGCAGACCGGGACTCACGGTGGGAGAGACCCAGTACTTC. This sequence encodes CASRPGLTVGETQYF.